These 23 T cell receptor beta chains were sequenced from one sample in a study of T cell responses to AZD1222 COVID-19 vaccine. The method was immunoSEQ multiplex PCR; TCRdb's version includes in-frame clones alone and lacks a portion of them. This table has fewer than 200,000 clones, approximately 90% appearing once. The specimen comprised peripheral blood, sampled 28 days after the second AZD1222 dose. Receptors were obtained from an adult who received the AZD1222 COVID-19 vaccine.

V gene TRBV20-1 combines with J gene TRBJ2-1; TRBD2 is a possible D gene (7 bases). V shed 3 bases and J shed 7 bases, with 19 bases lying between them. Germline V gene lookup returns CDR1 DFQATT and CDR2 SNEGSKA (reference sequence). The CDR3 covers 15 residues. CDR3 sequence (DNA): TGCAGTGCTAGTGCCTCCGAGGGGGGGGTTAATGAGCAGTTCTTC. As protein: CSASASEGGVNEQFF.

This chain joins TRBV4-2 and TRBJ2-7, with 10 bases matching TRBD1. Germline V gene lookup returns CDR1 LGHNA and CDR2 YNFKEQ. The V and J ends lost 4 bases and 7 bases, in that order; junction bases with no gene match: 13. The CDR3 is 16 amino acids. The chain's CDR3 is CASSRELGQGRREQYF. The CDR3 DNA is TGTGCCAGCAGCCGCGAACTGGGACAGGGGAGGAGAGAGCAGTACTTC.

The chain recombines TRBV7-9 with TRBJ1-3; TRBD1 agrees at 10 bases. The CDR3 contains 18 residues. Trimming cost V 5 bases and J 8 bases; bases outside gene matches: 18. CDR1 is SEHNR, CDR2 FQNEAQ, per germline (reference sequence). The CDR3 region has the DNA TGTGCCAGCAGCCGCGGACGTAGGACAGGGGGATCCGGGGACACCATATATTTT. It is translated as CASSRGRRTGGSGDTIYF.

The chain is built from TRBV5-4 and TRBJ1-1, with D perhaps TRBD1 (5 bases). V was trimmed by 0 bases and J by 7 bases, leaving 10 bases between them. This CDR3 region has 13 residues. Per germline, CDR1 SGHNT and CDR2 YYREEE (reference sequence). CDR3 in amino acids: CASSLAGGIEAFF. The DNA of the CDR3 is TGTGCCAGCAGCTTGGCCGGGGGTATTGAAGCTTTCTTT.

The CDR3 region is CASSGKATASETQYF. DNA of the CDR3: TGTGCCAGCAGTGGGAAGGCCACGGCTTCTGAGACCCAGTACTTC. This chain links TRBV2 with TRBJ2-5; D is unclear. The germline CDR1 and CDR2 sequences are SNHLY and FYNNEI. This CDR3 has 15 residues. V was pared by 4 bases and J by 5 bases, with 17 bases between.

This chain uses TRBV18 with TRBJ1-5; tentative D call: TRBD1 (5 bases). V lost 4 bases and J lost 8, with 21 bases in between. The germline gives CDR1 KGHSH, CDR2 LQKENI. The CDR3 sequence is 16 residues long. The CDR3 here is CASSLQPGLQREPQHF. CDR3 coding DNA: TGTGCCAGCTCACTTCAACCGGGACTCCAGCGAGAGCCCCAGCATTTT.

The chain employs TRBV12-3 or TRBV12-4 and TRBJ2-3; the D is unclear. This CDR3 spans 12 amino acids. Trimming pared 6 bases from V and 6 bases from J, leaving 10 bases between. For the CDR3, the DNA is TGTGCCAGCAGCCCTCAAGCCGATACGCAGTATTTT. Its translation is CASSPQADTQYF.

The CDR3 reads CASSPGWAGSLYNSPLHF. The CDR3 nucleotides read TGTGCCAGCAGCCCCGGGTGGGCAGGATCCTTATATAATTCACCCCTCCACTTT. V usage is TRBV5-6 and J usage is TRBJ1-6; D remains ambiguous. CDR3 length equals 18 residues. Germline-derived CDR1 and CDR2 are SGHDT and YYEEEE. Trimming removed 4 bases from V and 4 bases from J, with 21 bases in between. The full variable domain, in which reference TRBV5-6 and TRBJ1-6 provide the parts outside the CDR3, is DAGVTQSPTHLIKTRGQQVTLRCSPKSGHDTVSWYQQALGQGPQFIFQYYEEEERQRGNFPDRFSGHQFPNYSSELNVNALLLGDSALYLCASSPGWAGSLYNSPLHFGNGTRLTVT.

J is TRBJ2-3 and V is TRBV6-2 or TRBV6-3; 10 bases are shared with TRBD2. CDR3 length: 17 amino acids. The junction had 3 bases not matched to a gene; V was cut back by 0 bases and J by 0 bases. Germline V lookup: CDR1 MNHEY, CDR2 SVGEGT. CDR3 sequence: CASSYSLAGVSTDTQYF. The CDR3 nucleotides are TGTGCCAGCAGTTACTCGCTAGCGGGGGTTAGCACAGATACGCAGTATTTT.

This rearrangement joins TRBV7-9 to TRBJ1-2, with a possible D match to TRBD1 (5 bases). Germline loops: CDR1 SEHNR, CDR2 FQNEAQ (reference sequence). V was clipped by 0 bases and J by 1 base, with 9 bases between them. There are 15 residues in the CDR3. DNA of the CDR3: TGTGCCAGCAGCTTAGCGCCGGGGGTTAACTATGGCTACACCTTC. Translation gives CASSLAPGVNYGYTF.

V gene TRBV19 combines with J gene TRBJ2-6; D remains unclear. Germline assignment: CDR1 LNHDA and CDR2 SQIVND (reference sequence). Trimming took off 5 bases at V and 3 bases at J, with 20 bases between the two ends. CDR3 size: 18 residues. The CDR3 DNA is TGTGCCAGTAGTGCCAACGGCTATAGAATAGATGGGGCCAACGTCCTGACTTTC. This translates into CASSANGYRIDGANVLTF.

The chain joins TRBV7-2 to TRBJ2-1; a possible D gene is TRBD1 (6 bases). V was shortened by 5 bases and J by 9 bases, with 14 bases between the two germline ends. CDR1 SGHTA and CDR2 FQGNSA come from the germline V gene. The CDR3 totals 13 residues. The DNA of the CDR3 is TGTGCCAGCAGCCAGGGGCATTCCGGTGAGCAGTTCTTC. This sequence encodes CASSQGHSGEQFF.

The chain employs TRBV4-3 and TRBJ2-1; D unresolved. V lost 0 bases, J lost 2 bases, and 11 bases lay in between. Germline V gene lookup returns CDR1 LGHNA and CDR2 YSLEER. This CDR3 is 16 amino acids long. The CDR3 sequence: CASSQDWVPTYNEQFF. The CDR3 DNA reads TGCGCCAGCAGCCAAGATTGGGTCCCGACCTACAATGAGCAGTTCTTC.

The gene calls are TRBV10-3 and TRBJ1-3; TRBD1 is a possible D gene (5 bases). Germline V lookup: CDR1 ENHRY, CDR2 SYGVKD. V lost 0 bases, J lost 1 base, and 16 bases lay in between. CDR3 size: 18 residues. CDR3 residues: CAISESYWDGASGNTIYF. The CDR3 DNA is TGTGCCATCAGTGAGTCCTACTGGGACGGCGCTTCTGGAAACACCATATATTTT.

This rearrangement joins TRBV21-1 to TRBJ1-4; the table's D gene call, TRBD1, was not cross checked with the DNA. TRBV21-1 is marked as a pseudogene. The CDR3 extends over 18 amino acids. Written as DNA, the CDR3 is TGTGCCAGCAGTCCAGGGAAGGGCCAGGGTGGTGGTAATGAAAAACTGTTTTTT. Encoded protein: CASSPGKGQGGGNEKLFF.

This clone came up once. V and J are TRBV5-1 and TRBJ2-3; 12 positions agree with TRBD2. CDR1 is SGHRS, CDR2 YFSETQ, per germline. Trimming at V came to 1 base and at J to 3 bases, leaving 12 bases not matched to a gene. This CDR3 region has 19 residues. DNA of the CDR3: TGCGCCAGCAGCTTGAACCCTAGCGGGGGGGCCGGTGGAACAGATACGCAGTATTTT. Translating it yields CASSLNPSGGAGGTDTQYF.

The count of this clone is one. V usage is TRBV10-3 and J usage is TRBJ2-1, with 7 bases aligning to TRBD2. The junction had 8 bases not matched to a gene; V was cut back by 2 bases and J by 4 bases. Germline-derived CDR1 and CDR2 are ENHRY and SYGVKD. The CDR3 is 16 amino acids. The DNA of the CDR3 is TGTGCCATCAGTGAGGCGGCCGGGACTATTTACAATGAGCAGTTCTTC. Amino acids: CAISEAAGTIYNEQFF.

The CDR3 loop is CASSVGGGMNTGELFF. The CDR3 coding sequence is TGTGCCAGCAGCGTAGGAGGGGGGATGAACACCGGGGAGCTGTTTTTT. V usage is TRBV9 and J usage is TRBJ2-2, with D perhaps assigned TRBD1 or TRBD2 (6 bases each). Per germline, CDR1 SGDLS and CDR2 YYNGEE. V dropped 0 bases and J dropped 1 base, with 10 bases sitting between them. The CDR3 is made up of 16 amino acids.

The chain recombines TRBV5-1 with TRBJ1-2; weak D call: TRBD1 (5 bases). CDR1 is SGHRS, CDR2 YFSETQ, per germline. V lost 0 bases and J 8 bases, leaving 14 bases between the germline ends. The CDR3 is made up of 14 amino acids. The CDR3 spells CASSLESGAVGYTF. In DNA, the CDR3 is TGCGCCAGCAGCTTGGAGTCCGGGGCGGTAGGCTACACCTTC.

The rearrangement joins TRBV10-1 to TRBJ2-7; a weak D match, TRBD1 (6 bases). Germline assignment: CDR1 WNHNN and CDR2 SYGVQD (reference sequence). V lost 10 bases and J lost 3, with 13 bases in between. This CDR3 has 12 amino acids. CDR3 in DNA: TGCGCCAACAGGGTCCCGGGCTACGAGCAGTACTTC. Translating gives CANRVPGYEQYF.

The chain carries TRBV6-5 and TRBJ2-1; D is perhaps TRBD1 (5 bases). This CDR3 region has 13 residues. V was trimmed by 11 bases and J by 6 bases, leaving 17 bases between them. CDR1 is MNHEY, CDR2 SVGAGI, per germline. In DNA form, the CDR3 reads TGTGCCGGACAAAGGGGTTCCGGCAATGAGCAGTTCTTC. It yields the protein CAGQRGSGNEQFF.

The genes are TRBV7-9 and TRBJ1-3, with 9 bases lining up with TRBD1. Trimming cost V 3 bases and J 6 bases; bases outside gene matches: 6. This CDR3 is built from 15 residues. Germline V gene sequence: CDR1 SEHNR, CDR2 FQNEAQ (reference sequence). The CDR3 here is CASSFVRDRENTIYF. CDR3 DNA sequence: TGTGCCAGCAGCTTTGTCCGGGACAGGGAAAACACCATATATTTT.

This sequence joins TRBV18 and TRBJ2-3; no clear D. Germline loops: CDR1 KGHSH, CDR2 LQKENI. The ends were cut back, 4 bases at V and 4 bases at J, with 9 bases in the middle. This CDR3 spans 13 amino acids. The CDR3 DNA follows: TGTGCCAGCTCACTGTCCTACGCAGATACGCAGTATTTT. Its protein is CASSLSYADTQYF.